This T cell receptor beta chain was obtained from a study of blood T cell repertoires in COVID-19. Study-level background: The origin of the acute and convalescent COVID-19 samples was the United States, Italy and Spain. Sources were T cells, B-cell-depleted T cells, or PBMCs; the material itself was cDNA or gDNA.

Allocation to cohorts depended on clinical history reported by the participants. Cohort 3 donors were reported recovered after two negative PCRs, clearance, or symptom resolution. CDR3 size: 17 residues. CDR1 is SGHVS and CDR2 is FNYEAQ in the germline V gene. Trimming removed 5 bases from V and 0 bases from J; junction bases left unmatched: 9. TCRdb's table, derived via immunoSEQ multiplex PCR, lists solely in-frame clones and lacks some. The sample lists 450,000 to 500,000 clones, approximately 90% seen once, with 8% to 9.5% in the top ten. Sequencing was carried out using PBMCs or T cells enriched from blood (not recorded which). This sequence was found in a woman in her fifties or sixties who had recovered from COVID-19. The chain is built from TRBV7-6 and TRBJ2-4; 8 positions agree with TRBD1. The CDR3 spells CASSTSQGAGAKNIQYF. In nucleotides, the CDR3 is TGTGCCAGCAGCACATCGCAGGGGGCGGGAGCCAAAAACATTCAGTACTTC.